The entry that follows covers one TCR beta chain sequence. The antigen is undetermined. These data belong to a study of identical twins. Regarding the study as a whole: Out-of-frame TCR alpha sharing in monozygotic twins exceeded recombination model predictions. With abundant cord blood beta clonotypes, insertions were fewer; memory repertoires showed no such pattern.

Unique molecular identifiers were present on cDNA, and template switching added a universal primer site. One entry per CDR3 protein results from TCRdb running MiXCR on the 5' RACE reads. Counted here are about 890,000 distinct CDR3 sequences, roughly an eighth occurring once; the ten biggest clones make up 1.5% to 2%. Trimming cost V 6 bases and J 4 bases; bases outside gene matches: 6. The CDR3 runs to 15 residues. These data are also associated with another study on yellow fever vaccine responses in identical twins.

Sequencing used PBMCs. This TCR derives from a woman aged 18-35 years in good health. The rearrangement uses TRBV12-3 or TRBV12-4 and TRBJ2-2; 9 bases are a match to TRBD1. The CDR3, as DNA: TGTGCCAGCAGCCCGGGACAGGGAGTCACCGGGGAGCTGTTTTTT. As protein: CASSPGQGVTGELFF.